This TCR beta chain derives from a study of blood T cell repertoires in COVID-19. Repertoires were generated with immunoSEQ multiplex PCR, while TCRdb's copy carries only in-frame clones and drops some. The table shows 200,000 to 250,000 clones, with 75% to 90% occurring only once. This CDR3 spans 14 amino acids. The J segment lost 5 bases and the V segment lost 4 bases, leaving 11 bases of the junction unmatched. Germline CDR1 is SQVTM and CDR2 is ANQGSEA. Sequencing was performed on peripheral blood. The TCR sequence derives from a woman between 65 and 79 years old with COVID-19, enrolled during active disease. The J gene is TRBJ2-7, the V gene TRBV29-1; 7 bases are a match to TRBD2. The CDR3 DNA follows: TGCAGCGTTGCAGGGACCCGGGGGGTTGACGAGCAGTACTTC. As protein: CSVAGTRGVDEQYF.